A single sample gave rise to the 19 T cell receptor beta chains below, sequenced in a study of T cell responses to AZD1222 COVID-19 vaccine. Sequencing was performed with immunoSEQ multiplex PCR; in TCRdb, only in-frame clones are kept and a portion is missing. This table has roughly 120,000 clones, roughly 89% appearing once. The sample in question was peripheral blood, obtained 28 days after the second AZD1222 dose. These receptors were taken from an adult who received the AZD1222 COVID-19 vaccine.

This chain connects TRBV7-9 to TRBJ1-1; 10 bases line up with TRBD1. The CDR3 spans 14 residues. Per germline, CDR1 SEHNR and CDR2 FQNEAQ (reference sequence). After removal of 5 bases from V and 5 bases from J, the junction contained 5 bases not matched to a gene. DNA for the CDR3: TGTGCCAGCAGCCGCGGACAGGGGGGGACTGAAGCTTTCTTT. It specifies CASSRGQGGTEAFF.

In DNA, the CDR3 is TGTGCCAGCAGCTTGGAGCCCCGGGCCCTTAATTCACCCCTCCACTTT. It translates to CASSLEPRALNSPLHF. The chain couples TRBV5-8 to TRBJ1-6; D is unresolved. Germline lookup yields CDR1 SGHTS and CDR2 YDEGEE. V was pared by 0 bases and J by 6 bases, with 13 bases between. This CDR3 contains 16 residues. The full variable domain, its missing parts supplied by reference TRBV5-8 and TRBJ1-6, is EAGVTQSPTHLIKTRGQQATLRCSPISGHTSVYWYQQALGLGLQFLLWYDEGEERNRGNFPPRFSGRQFPNYSSELNVNALELEDSALYLCASSLEPRALNSPLHFGNGTRLTVT.

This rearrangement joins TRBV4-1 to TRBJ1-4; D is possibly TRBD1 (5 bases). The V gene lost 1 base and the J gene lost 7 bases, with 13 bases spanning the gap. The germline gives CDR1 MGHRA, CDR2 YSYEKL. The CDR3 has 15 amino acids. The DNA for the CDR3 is TGCGCCAGCAGCCAAGTGGGAGGGGTGCCTGAAAAACTGTTTTTT. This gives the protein CASSQVGGVPEKLFF.

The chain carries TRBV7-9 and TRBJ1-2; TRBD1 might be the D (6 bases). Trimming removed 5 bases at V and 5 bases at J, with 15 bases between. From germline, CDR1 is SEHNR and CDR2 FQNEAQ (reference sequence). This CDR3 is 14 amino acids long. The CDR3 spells CASSRYREGYGYTF. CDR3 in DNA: TGTGCCAGCAGCAGATACAGGGAGGGATATGGCTACACCTTC.

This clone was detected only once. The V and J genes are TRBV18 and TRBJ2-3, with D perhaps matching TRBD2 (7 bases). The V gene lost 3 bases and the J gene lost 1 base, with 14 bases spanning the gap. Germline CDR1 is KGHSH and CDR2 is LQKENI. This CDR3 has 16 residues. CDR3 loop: CASSPEGGAGTDTQYF. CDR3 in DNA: TGTGCCAGCTCACCGGAGGGGGGGGCAGGCACAGATACGCAGTATTTT.

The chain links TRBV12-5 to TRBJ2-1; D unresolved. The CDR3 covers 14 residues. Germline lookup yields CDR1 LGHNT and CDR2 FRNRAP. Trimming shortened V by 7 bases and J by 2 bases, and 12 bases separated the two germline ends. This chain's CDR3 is CASAGLTAYNEQFF. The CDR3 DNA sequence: TGTGCTAGTGCAGGTTTAACTGCCTACAATGAGCAGTTCTTC.

CDR3 region: CASSPHGGQPFEQYF. The CDR3 DNA follows: TGTGCCAGCAGCCCACATGGCGGCCAGCCGTTCGAGCAGTACTTC. The chain carries TRBV3-1 (or the pseudogene TRBV3-2) and TRBJ2-7; no firm D call. The V end was cut by 4 bases, the J end by 6 bases, with 19 bases between. Germline V gives CDR1 LGHDT, CDR2 YNNKEL (reference sequence). The CDR3 spans 15 residues.

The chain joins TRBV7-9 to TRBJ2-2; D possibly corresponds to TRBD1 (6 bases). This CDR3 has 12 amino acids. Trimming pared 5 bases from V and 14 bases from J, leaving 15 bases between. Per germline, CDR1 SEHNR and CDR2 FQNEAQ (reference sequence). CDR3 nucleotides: TGTGCCAGCAGCACCGGGACCAGGGGTCTGTTTTTT. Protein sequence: CASSTGTRGLFF. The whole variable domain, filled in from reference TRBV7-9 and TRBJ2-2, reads DTGVSQNPRHKITKRGQNVTFRCDPISEHNRLYWYRQTLGQGPEFLTYFQNEAQLEKSRLLSDRFSAERPKGSFSTLEIQRTEQGDSAMYLCASSTGTRGLFFGEGSRLTVL.

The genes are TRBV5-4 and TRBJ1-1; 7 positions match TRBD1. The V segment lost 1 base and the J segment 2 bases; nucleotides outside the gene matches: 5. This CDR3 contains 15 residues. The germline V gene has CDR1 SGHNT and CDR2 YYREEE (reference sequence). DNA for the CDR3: TGTGCCAGCAGCTTGAGGACAGGAGTTAACACTGAAGCTTTCTTT. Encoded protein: CASSLRTGVNTEAFF.

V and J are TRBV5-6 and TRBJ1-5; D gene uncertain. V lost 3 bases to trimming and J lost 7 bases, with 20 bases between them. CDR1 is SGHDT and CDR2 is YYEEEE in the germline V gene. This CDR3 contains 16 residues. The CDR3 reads CASSSKARMREQPQHF. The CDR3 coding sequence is TGTGCCAGCAGCTCAAAGGCGCGAATGCGGGAGCAGCCCCAGCATTTT.

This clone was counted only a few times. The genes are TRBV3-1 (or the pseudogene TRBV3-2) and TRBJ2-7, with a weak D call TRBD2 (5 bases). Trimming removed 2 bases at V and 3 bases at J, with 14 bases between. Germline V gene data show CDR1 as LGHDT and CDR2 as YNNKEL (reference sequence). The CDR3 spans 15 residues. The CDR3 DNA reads TGTGCCAGCAGCCAATATGAGGGCGGCCTCTACGAGCAGTACTTC. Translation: CASSQYEGGLYEQYF.

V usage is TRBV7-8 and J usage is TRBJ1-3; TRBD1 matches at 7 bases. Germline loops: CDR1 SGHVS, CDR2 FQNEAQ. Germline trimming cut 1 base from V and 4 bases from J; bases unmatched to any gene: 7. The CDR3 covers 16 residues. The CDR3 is CASSLEIDRAGNTIYF. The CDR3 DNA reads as TGTGCCAGCAGCTTAGAAATCGACAGGGCCGGAAACACCATATATTTT. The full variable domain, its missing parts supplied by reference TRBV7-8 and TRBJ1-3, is GAGVSQSPRYKVAKRGQDVALRCDPISGHVSLFWYQQALGQGPEFLTYFQNEAQLDKSGLPSDRFFAERPEGSVSTLKIQRTQQEDSAVYLCASSLEIDRAGNTIYFGEGSWLTVV.

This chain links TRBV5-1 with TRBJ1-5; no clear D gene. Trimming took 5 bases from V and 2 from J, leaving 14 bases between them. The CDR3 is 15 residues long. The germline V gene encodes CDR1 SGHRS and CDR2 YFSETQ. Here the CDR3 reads CASSQGRFGNQPQHF. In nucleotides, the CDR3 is TGCGCCAGCAGTCAAGGACGGTTTGGCAATCAGCCCCAGCATTTT. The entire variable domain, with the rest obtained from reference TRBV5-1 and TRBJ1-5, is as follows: KAGVTQTPRYLIKTRGQQVTLSCSPISGHRSVSWYQQTPGQGLQFLFEYFSETQRNKGNFPGRFSGRQFSNSRSEMNVSTLELGDSALYLCASSQGRFGNQPQHFGDGTRLSIL.

This CDR3 reads CASQRDRAFNEQFF. The DNA for the CDR3 is TGTGCCAGCCAACGGGACAGGGCTTTCAATGAGCAGTTCTTC. The rearrangement links TRBV19 to TRBJ2-1, with 9 bases aligning to TRBD1. The CDR3 spans 14 residues. V shed 9 bases, J shed 6 bases, and the junction held 9 bases outside the gene matches. CDR1 and CDR2 from the germline V gene are LNHDA and SQIVND (reference sequence).

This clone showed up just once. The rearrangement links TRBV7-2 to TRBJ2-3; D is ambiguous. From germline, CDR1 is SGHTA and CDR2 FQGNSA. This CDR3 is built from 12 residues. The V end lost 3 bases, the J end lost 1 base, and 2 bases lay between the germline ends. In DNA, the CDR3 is TGTGCCAGCAGCTTTGGCACAGATACGCAGTATTTT. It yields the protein CASSFGTDTQYF.

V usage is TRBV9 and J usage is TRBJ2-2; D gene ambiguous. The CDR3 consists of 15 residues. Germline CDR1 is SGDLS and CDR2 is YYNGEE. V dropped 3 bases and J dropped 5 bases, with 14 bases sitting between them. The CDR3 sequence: CASSANPSLTGELFF. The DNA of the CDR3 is TGTGCCAGCAGCGCCAACCCCAGTCTAACCGGGGAGCTGTTTTTT. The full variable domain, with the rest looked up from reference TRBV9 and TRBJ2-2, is DSGVTQTPKHLITATGQRVTLRCSPRSGDLSVYWYQQSLDQGLQFLIQYYNGEERAKGNILERFSAQQFPDLHSELNLSSLELGDSALYFCASSANPSLTGELFFGEGSRLTVL.

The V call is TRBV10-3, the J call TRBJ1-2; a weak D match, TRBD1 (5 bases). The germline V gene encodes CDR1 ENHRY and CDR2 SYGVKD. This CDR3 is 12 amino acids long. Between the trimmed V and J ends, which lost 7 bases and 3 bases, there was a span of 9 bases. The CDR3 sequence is CAIKGADYGYTF. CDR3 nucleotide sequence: TGTGCCATCAAAGGGGCGGACTATGGCTACACCTTC.

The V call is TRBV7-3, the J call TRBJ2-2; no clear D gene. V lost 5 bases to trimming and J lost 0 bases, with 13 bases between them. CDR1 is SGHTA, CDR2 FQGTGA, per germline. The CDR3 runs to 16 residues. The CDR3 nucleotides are TGTGCCAGCAGCCCAATCCGGGCTACGAACACCGGGGAGCTGTTTTTT. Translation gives CASSPIRATNTGELFF.

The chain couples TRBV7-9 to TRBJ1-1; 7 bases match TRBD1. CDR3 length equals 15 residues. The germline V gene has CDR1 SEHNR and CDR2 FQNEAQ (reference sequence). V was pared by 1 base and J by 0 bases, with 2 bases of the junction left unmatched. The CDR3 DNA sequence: TGTGCCAGCAGCTTAGGGGACAGCCTGAACACTGAAGCTTTCTTT. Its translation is CASSLGDSLNTEAFF.